This T cell receptor (beta chain) was sequenced in a study of blood T cell repertoires in COVID-19. Study context: The United States, Italy and Spain supplied acute and convalescent COVID-19 samples. PBMCs, B-cell-depleted T cells, or T cells were the source of the cDNA or gDNA that made up the material.

The V end was cut by 9 bases, the J end by 4 bases, with 9 bases between. The CDR3 spans 11 residues. CDR1 MRHNA and CDR2 SNTAGT come from the germline V gene. Original processing methods: Amplified reference gene primers provided the basis for estimating nucleated cell counts. Profiled with immunoSEQ multiplex PCR; TCRdb holds only in-frame clones, not every one. V and J calls plus clone size are reproduced from that table; the DNA served to infer D and trimming. In the table there are 95,000 or so clones, 75% to 85% of which are singletons. This chain links TRBV6-4 with TRBJ1-2; D perhaps matches TRBD1 (5 bases). The sample comprised peripheral blood. The sequence was collected from a woman of 80 years or more with active or convalescent COVID-19. CDR3 sequence (DNA): TGTGCCAGAGACAGCATCTATGGCTACACCTTC. It codes for CARDSIYGYTF.